Listed below are T cell receptor beta chains from one sample, sequenced in a study of shared clonotypes between healthy human individuals. Only in-frame clones appear in the TCRdb table, and some are missing; sequencing was by immunoSEQ multiplex PCR. This table holds about 480,000 clones, 75% to 85% found once. The sample consisted of PBMCs. The receptors come from a woman in her thirties or forties in good health. Some clones in this sample may be carry-over from other donors' samples. Both conserved end residues are part of each CDR3. The order of the fields is J gene, V gene, clone size, D gene, CDR3 DNA, CDR3 protein. The D gene is left open where the match is weak. Clone size appears in some rows only: once, few, many, or a class for an expanded clone.

J gene: TRBJ1-1; V gene: TRBV9; clone size: -; D gene: TRBD1; CDR3 DNA: TGTGCCAGCAGCTCCCAGACAGGGGTCTGGACTGAAGCTTTCTTT; CDR3 protein: CASSSQTGVWTEAFF
J gene: TRBJ2-7; V gene: TRBV2; clone size: -; D gene: -; CDR3 DNA: TGTGCCAGCCTGGGAGCTGGCGAGCAGTACTTC; CDR3 protein: CASLGAGEQYF
J gene: TRBJ1-2; V gene: TRBV7-3; clone size: -; D gene: -; CDR3 DNA: TGTGCCAGCAGCCCGGGCTGGGCGGACAGCCCTGGCTACACCTTC; CDR3 protein: CASSPGWADSPGYTF
J gene: TRBJ2-1; V gene: TRBV7-9; clone size: -; D gene: TRBD2; CDR3 DNA: TGTGCCAGCAGCCCCAGACTAGCGGGAGTCGGAAATGAGCAGTTCTTC; CDR3 protein: CASSPRLAGVGNEQFF
J gene: TRBJ2-6; V gene: TRBV7-9; clone size: -; D gene: -; CDR3 DNA: TGTGCCAGCAGCCCGGGGGGGGCCAACGTCCTGACTTTC; CDR3 protein: CASSPGGANVLTF
J gene: TRBJ2-5; V gene: TRBV9; clone size: -; D gene: -; CDR3 DNA: TGTGCCAGCAGCCCACCGGGAGAGACCCAGTACTTC; CDR3 protein: CASSPPGETQYF
J gene: TRBJ1-1; V gene: TRBV19; clone size: once; D gene: -; CDR3 DNA: TGTGCCAGTAGGCCCCCGTGGGGAGGTACTGAAGCTTTCTTT; CDR3 protein: CASRPPWGGTEAFF
J gene: TRBJ2-1; V gene: TRBV19; clone size: -; D gene: TRBD2; CDR3 DNA: TGTGCCAGTAGTATAGATCTATGGGCTAGCGGGAGGGACAATGAGCAGTTCTTC; CDR3 protein: CASSIDLWASGRDNEQFF
J gene: TRBJ2-7; V gene: TRBV5-1; clone size: -; D gene: TRBD2; CDR3 DNA: TGCGCCAGCAGCTTGGCCCTCGGGACTAGTGACGAGCAGTACTTC; CDR3 protein: CASSLALGTSDEQYF
J gene: TRBJ1-1; V gene: TRBV4-1; clone size: once; D gene: -; CDR3 DNA: TGCGCCAGCAGCCAAGAAGGAGGGACGATGAACACTGAAGCTTTCTTT; CDR3 protein: CASSQEGGTMNTEAFF
J gene: TRBJ1-5; V gene: TRBV5-6; clone size: -; D gene: TRBD1; CDR3 DNA: TGTGCCAGCAGCTCTACAGGGGTCCATCAGCCCCAGCATTTT; CDR3 protein: CASSSTGVHQPQHF
J gene: TRBJ1-5; V gene: TRBV19; clone size: -; D gene: TRBD1; CDR3 DNA: TGTGCCAGTGGACAGGGTTACAATCAGCCCCAGCATTTT; CDR3 protein: CASGQGYNQPQHF
J gene: TRBJ2-5; V gene: TRBV14; clone size: -; D gene: -; CDR3 DNA: TGTGCCAGCAGCCCGATTGGGATCGAGGAGACCCAGTACTTC; CDR3 protein: CASSPIGIEETQYF
J gene: TRBJ2-1; V gene: TRBV28; clone size: -; D gene: TRBD2; CDR3 DNA: TGTGCCAGCAGTTTTTTGGGGGCGGGACTAGCGGGAGGTAGCGAGAAGCAGTTCTTC; CDR3 protein: CASSFLGAGLAGGSEKQFF
J gene: TRBJ2-5; V gene: TRBV6-4; clone size: -; D gene: -; CDR3 DNA: TGTGCCAGCAGTGACTCCCCCGAGGGGGAGACCCAGTACTTC; CDR3 protein: CASSDSPEGETQYF
J gene: TRBJ2-7; V gene: TRBV30; clone size: -; D gene: TRBD2; CDR3 DNA: TGTGCCTGGAGTCCACCTTCTAGCGGGTCCTACGAGCAGTACTTC; CDR3 protein: CAWSPPSSGSYEQYF
J gene: TRBJ2-2; V gene: TRBV2; clone size: -; D gene: -; CDR3 DNA: TGTGCCAGCAGTGAAACTGGGTTCGGGGAGCTGTTTTTT; CDR3 protein: CASSETGFGELFF